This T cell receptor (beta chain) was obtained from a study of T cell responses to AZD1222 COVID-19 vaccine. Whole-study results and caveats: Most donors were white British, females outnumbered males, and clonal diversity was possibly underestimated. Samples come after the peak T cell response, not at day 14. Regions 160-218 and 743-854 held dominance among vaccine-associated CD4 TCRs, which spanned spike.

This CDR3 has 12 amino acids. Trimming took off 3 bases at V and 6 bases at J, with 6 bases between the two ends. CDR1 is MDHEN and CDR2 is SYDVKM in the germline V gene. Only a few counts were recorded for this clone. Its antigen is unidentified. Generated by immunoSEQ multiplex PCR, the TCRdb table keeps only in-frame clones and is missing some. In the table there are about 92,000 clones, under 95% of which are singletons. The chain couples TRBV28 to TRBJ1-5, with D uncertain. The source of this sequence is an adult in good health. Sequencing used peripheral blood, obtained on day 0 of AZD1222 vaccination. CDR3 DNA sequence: TGTGCCAGCAGTTTCGGACGTCAGCCCCAGCATTTT. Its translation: CASSFGRQPQHF. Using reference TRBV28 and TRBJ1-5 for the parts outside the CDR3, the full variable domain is DVKVTQSSRYLVKRTGEKVFLECVQDMDHENMFWYRQDPGLGLRLIYFSYDVKMKEKGDIPEGYSVSREKKERFSLILESASTNQTSMYLCASSFGRQPQHFGDGTRLSIL.